Following are 12 T cell receptor beta chains from one sample sequenced in a study of a mutant IDH1 vaccine in newly diagnosed glioma listed by TCRdb under 2021. The time point label here, explained by the study, means: week 35, safety follow-up. A 20-mer mutant IDH1 peptide at 300 micrograms in Montanide made up each vaccine dose, which was injected subcutaneously together with topical imiquimod. The library was obtained by the immunoSEQ multiplex PCR assay. TCRdb retrieved this table from immuneACCESS and kept in-frame rearrangements only. Not all clones are present; in checked studies, unresolved V genes account for under half, and no reason is known for the remainder. The sample table lists roughly 32,000 clones, almost 80% of them with a count of one. The ten largest clones add up to approximately 8.5% of the sample. Their specific antigens are unknown. Sequencing was performed on PBMCs, taken from a glioma patient whose treatment included an IDH1 peptide vaccine. The receptors originated from a woman aged 25 to 39 with glioma. Some clones in this sample may be carry-over from other donors' samples.

This chain joins TRBV7-6 and TRBJ2-6; D is unclear. The length of the CDR3 is 15 residues. V was pared by 4 bases and J by 4 bases, with 11 bases between. Looked up from germline, CDR1 is SGHVS and CDR2 is FNYEAQ. CDR3 protein: CASSSEMGGANVLTF. As DNA, the CDR3 is TGTGCCAGCAGCTCCGAGATGGGGGGGGCCAACGTCCTGACTTTC. Combining the CDR3 with reference TRBV7-6 and TRBJ2-6 gives the whole variable domain GAGVSQSPRYKVTKRGQDVALRCDPISGHVSLYWYRQALGQGPEFLTYFNYEAQQDKSGLPNDRFSAERPEGSISTLTIQRTEQRDSAMYRCASSSEMGGANVLTFGAGSRLTVL.

There are a few counts of this clone. The chain links TRBV30 to TRBJ2-7, with 7 bases fitting TRBD1. J lost 1 base, V lost 1 base, and 16 bases had no gene match. The CDR3 runs 18 residues. Germline V gene lookup returns CDR1 GTSNPN and CDR2 SVGIG (reference sequence). CDR3 loop: CAWSDARGNGIQSYEQYF. The CDR3 DNA is TGTGCCTGGAGTGACGCCAGGGGGAATGGTATCCAGTCCTACGAGCAGTACTTC.

The J gene is TRBJ2-3, the V gene TRBV19; 7 nucleotides line up with TRBD2. Germline values: CDR1 LNHDA, CDR2 SQIVND (reference sequence). J gave up 1 base and V 4 bases, and 11 bases lay outside the gene matches. CDR3 length: 17 amino acids. Here the CDR3 DNA reads TGTGCCAGTAGTACGCCCTCACCGGGGGGAGGCACAGATACGCAGTATTTT. Amino acid sequence: CASSTPSPGGGTDTQYF.

This rearrangement joins TRBV4-1 to TRBJ1-5, with D possibly being TRBD1 (5 bases). V was clipped by 0 bases and J by 4 bases, with 10 bases between them. This CDR3 is 15 amino acids long. Germline lookup yields CDR1 MGHRA and CDR2 YSYEKL. The CDR3 DNA follows: TGCGCCAGCAGCCAAGATCCCAGGGAGAATCAGCCCCAGCATTTT. Amino acid sequence: CASSQDPRENQPQHF.

The rearrangement links TRBV5-6 to TRBJ1-2, with 10 positions matching TRBD1. CDR1 SGHDT and CDR2 YYEEEE come from the germline V gene. The junction had 7 bases not matched to a gene; V was cut back by 4 bases and J by 7 bases. The CDR3 is made up of 14 amino acids. This CDR3 reads CASSMTGGQGGYTF. CDR3 bases: TGTGCCAGCAGCATGACAGGGGGCCAGGGTGGCTACACCTTC.

The CDR3 region is CASSPSGTSGWLDTQYF. For the CDR3, the DNA is TGTGCCAGTAGTCCAAGCGGGACTAGCGGATGGCTAGATACGCAGTATTTT. V usage is TRBV19 and J usage is TRBJ2-3; 11 bases are a match to TRBD2. Unmatched junction bases numbered 12, after V lost 5 bases and J lost 5 bases. The germline gives CDR1 LNHDA, CDR2 SQIVND (reference sequence). The CDR3 contains 17 residues.

The chain recombines TRBV27 with TRBJ2-7; possibly TRBD1 for D (6 bases). The CDR3 length is 13 residues. Trimming removed 4 bases at V and 8 bases at J, with 15 bases between. Germline V gives CDR1 MNHEY, CDR2 SMNVEV (reference sequence). CDR3 amino acids: CASSSRDTAQQYF. DNA for the CDR3: TGTGCCAGCAGTTCCCGGGACACAGCCCAGCAGTACTTC.

The chain links TRBV2 to TRBJ1-1, with 10 positions matching TRBD1. The germline CDR1 and CDR2 sequences are SNHLY and FYNNEI. CDR3 length: 15 residues. After removal of 6 bases from V and 1 base from J, the junction contained 5 bases not matched to a gene. Written as DNA, the CDR3 is TGTGCCAGCAGAGGGACAGGGGTCCGGAACACTGAAGCTTTCTTT. Translation: CASRGTGVRNTEAFF.

This chain joins TRBV7-2 and TRBJ2-7, with no clear D. Germline assignment: CDR1 SGHTA and CDR2 FQGNSA. The CDR3 is 13 amino acids. Trimming removed 5 bases from V and 1 base from J, with 9 bases in between. DNA for the CDR3: TGTGCCAGCAGCCTCTCCGGTTCCTACGAGCAGTACTTC. Its translation is CASSLSGSYEQYF.

V and J are TRBV5-6 and TRBJ1-1; no clear D. Trimming left V 5 bases short and J 3 bases short, with 5 bases between. The CDR3 has 11 amino acids. CDR1 is SGHDT and CDR2 is YYEEEE in the germline V gene. The CDR3 DNA reads TGTGCCAGCAGTTCCTACACTGAAGCTTTCTTT. Protein sequence: CASSSYTEAFF. The full variable domain, its missing parts supplied by reference TRBV5-6 and TRBJ1-1, is DAGVTQSPTHLIKTRGQQVTLRCSPKSGHDTVSWYQQALGQGPQFIFQYYEEEERQRGNFPDRFSGHQFPNYSSELNVNALLLGDSALYLCASSSYTEAFFGQGTRLTVV.

The gene calls are TRBV10-1 and TRBJ2-5; TRBD2 is a possible D gene (6 bases). Germline assignment: CDR1 WNHNN and CDR2 SYGVQD (reference sequence). V was clipped by 4 bases and J by 4 bases, with 7 bases between them. The CDR3 is 12 residues long. The CDR3 reads CASSAGGETQYF. The CDR3, as DNA: TGCGCCAGCAGTGCCGGGGGAGAGACCCAGTACTTC.

Here the CDR3 DNA reads TGCGCCAGCAGCCAAAGTAACTCCCCAGGGGCTTCACGGAACACTGAAGCTTTCTTT. Protein product: CASSQSNSPGASRNTEAFF. The chain recombines TRBV4-1 with TRBJ1-1; TRBD1 might be the D (6 bases). CDR3 length: 19 amino acids. The V gene's germline CDR1 is MGHRA and CDR2 YSYEKL. The V and J ends lost 2 bases and 1 base respectively, with 23 bases between them.